This TCR beta chain comes out of a study of blood T cell repertoires in COVID-19 (dated by TCRdb to the early 2020s). With regard to the full study: Samples from collaborators originated in the United States, Italy and Spain and spanned both the acute and convalescent phases of COVID-19. The material from the prospective study consisted of cDNA or gDNA derived from T cells, B-cell-depleted T cells, or PBMCs. The dataset comprised deeply sampled blood TCRbeta repertoires from subjects exposed to, actively infected with, or recovered from COVID-19. The repertoires were made available in a free public database intended to serve as a resource for research on the immune response to SARS-CoV-2. The samples were drawn from two sources: the first 160 participants of the ongoing ImmuneRACE study, and over 950 subjects contributed by 6 global collaborators. The sample metadata nearly always contained a de-identified subject ID, COVID-19 status, age in years and sex. Where available, HLA class I and class II types were obtained from metadata supplied by the sample provider rather than from assay-based typing.

As to this clone: There is no known antigen for this receptor. There are no base qualities to consult, and no much larger clone falls within one base.

TCRbeta CDR3 regions were amplified from genomic DNA using the immunoSEQ Assay, a bias-controlled multiplex PCR. Per the authors' processing: The number of nucleated cells in each sample was estimated from the amplification of reference gene primers within the assay. To quantify the absolute abundance of each unique TCRbeta CDR3 rearrangement, sequence reads were collapsed and filtered. For each sample, productive Simpson clonality was calculated as the square root of Simpson's diversity index over productive rearrangements. TCRdb provides this immuneACCESS table in a form limited to in-frame rearrangements. Some clones are lacking; in checked studies, under half of them reflect an unresolved V gene, and why the rest are absent is not known. The V and J calls and clone size come from that table; D and trimming were worked out from the DNA. In all, the sample holds about 380,000 clones, and about 89% of those were seen once. The ten largest clones add up to 1% to 1.5% of the sample.

Inclusive of the bounding cysteine and phenylalanine, the CDR3 is 15 residues long. This entry keeps only the CDR3 DNA: 45 bases, framed from base 1. At the junction V is shortened by 2 bases and J by 1 base, with 11 bases in between. Looking up the germline V gene yields CDR1 SNHLY and CDR2 FYNNEI. Summary of the overall study and its limitations: How much clinical and demographic metadata was included differed by source and by participant, and the metadata was provided uncurated.

In the prospective study, participants were 18 to 89 years old, resided in about two dozen geographic areas of the United States, and were enrolled through a virtual design. In the prospective study, cohorts were assigned on the basis of participant-reported clinical history obtained from a screening survey and a study questionnaire. Recovered participants in ImmuneRACE Cohort 3 were defined by two consecutive negative NP/OP PCR tests, clearance by a healthcare professional, or resolution of symptoms. Each participant in the prospective study had whole blood, serum and a nasopharyngeal or oropharyngeal swab collected by mobile phlebotomists. Prospective study participants could optionally give additional blood draws and questionnaires over an approximately 2-month period. Blood samples from the prospective study were shipped frozen or at room temperature prior to DNA extraction.

The chain employs TRBV2 and TRBJ1-1; TRBD1 is perhaps the D gene, given 6 matching bases. The sequencing input was PBMCs or T cells enriched from blood (not recorded which). This receptor was taken from a man aged 25 to 40 who had recovered from COVID-19. The DNA sequence is given as TGTGCCAGCAGTGAACAGGGGCTAGGGAACACTGAAGCTTTCTTT. It codes for CASSEQGLGNTEAFF.